At least ten counts were recorded for the clone carrying this T cell receptor beta chain. TCRdb re-analysed the RT-PCR reads in MiXCR, keeping a single row per CDR3 protein. The sample contains more than 600,000 distinct CDR3 sequences, under 20% of which appear only once. Looked up from germline, CDR1 is SGHRS and CDR2 is YFSETQ. This CDR3 has 14 amino acids. With V trimmed by 3 bases and J by 0 bases, 0 bases remained unmatched. This record comes from a study of response to subunit inactivated influenza vaccine. The TCR originated in a man aged 45-65 years who received an inactivated influenza vaccine. The rearrangement joins TRBV5-1 to TRBJ1-1, with 9 bases matching TRBD1. The specimen comprised PBMCs from blood, sampled less than 6 days after vaccination. This CDR3 is CASSWDRVNTEAFF. As DNA, the CDR3 is TGCGCCAGCAGCTGGGACAGGGTGAACACTGAAGCTTTCTTT. The complete variable domain, with remaining parts taken from reference TRBV5-1 and TRBJ1-1, reads KAGVTQTPRYLIKTRGQQVTLSCSPISGHRSVSWYQQTPGQGLQFLFEYFSETQRNKGNFPGRFSGRQFSNSRSEMNVSTLELGDSALYLCASSWDRVNTEAFFGQGTRLTVV.